The TCR beta chain under discussion was sequenced for a study of OX40 agonist ivuxolimab in advanced cancers. The method was immunoSEQ multiplex PCR; TCRdb's version includes in-frame clones alone and lacks a portion of them. This table has some 100,000 clones, under 95% appearing once. The V end was cut by 8 bases, the J end by 8 bases, with 15 bases between. CDR1 and CDR2 from the germline V gene are SNHLY and FYNNEI. This CDR3 has 13 residues. The sequencing used CD4+ or CD8+ T cells sorted from blood, collected in a trial of the OX40 agonist ivuxolimab. This receptor was identified in an adult with an advanced solid tumor such as melanoma, head and neck, liver or kidney cancer. This chain joins TRBV2 and TRBJ1-4; possibly TRBD1 for D (6 bases). CDR3 sequence reads: CASQGLQNEKLFF. DNA of the CDR3: TGTGCCAGCCAGGGGTTGCAGAACGAAAAACTGTTTTTT.